This entry lists 26 T cell receptor beta chains sequenced from one sample in a study of blood T cell repertoires in COVID-19. Only in-frame clones appear in the TCRdb table, and some are missing; sequencing was by immunoSEQ multiplex PCR. This sample has around 200,000 clones; around 85% occur once, and the top ten carry 9.8%. Source material: peripheral blood. These receptors were taken from a woman of 80 years or more with acute or convalescent COVID-19.

This clone has a single count. The CDR3 here is CASSLRRFGYEQYF. The CDR3 DNA sequence: TGTGCCAGCAGCTTAAGGCGGTTTGGCTACGAGCAGTACTTC. The rearrangement links TRBV7-2 to TRBJ2-7; no clear D. V dropped 2 bases and J dropped 3 bases, with 11 bases sitting between them. The CDR3 loop spans 14 amino acids. CDR1 is SGHTA, CDR2 FQGNSA, per germline.

The chain recombines TRBV6-5 with TRBJ1-2, with TRBD1 matching over 7 bases. CDR3 size: 15 residues. Germline CDR1 MNHEY, CDR2 SVGAGI. Trimming removed 0 bases from V and 11 bases from J; junction bases left unmatched: 12. The CDR3 DNA reads TGTGCCAGCAGTTACTCAGGGAAGGGGGCAATCGGTTACACCTTC. Amino acid sequence: CASSYSGKGAIGYTF.

V and J are TRBV6-2 or TRBV6-3 and TRBJ2-1; possible D gene TRBD2, 6 bases. Trimming took off 0 bases at V and 5 bases at J, with 20 bases between the two ends. Germline V gene lookup returns CDR1 MNHEY and CDR2 SVGEGT. This CDR3 is 18 amino acids long. DNA for the CDR3: TGTGCCAGCAGTTACTCCCCAGAGGACCGGGGGATACACAATGAGCAGTTCTTC. The encoded protein is CASSYSPEDRGIHNEQFF.

The chain combines TRBV13 with TRBJ2-2; TRBD2 aligns across 7 bases. The germline gives CDR1 PRHDT, CDR2 FYEKMQ (reference sequence). The CDR3 contains 14 residues. With 1 base clipped from V and 6 bases from J, the junction kept 2 bases outside the gene matches. CDR3 region: CASSLERGAGELFF. CDR3 bases: TGTGCCAGCAGCTTAGAGCGGGGTGCCGGGGAGCTGTTTTTT.

The chain joins TRBV5-1 to TRBJ2-3; D possibly corresponds to TRBD2 (5 bases). Looked up from germline, CDR1 is SGHRS and CDR2 is YFSETQ. The germline V and J ends were trimmed by 3 bases and 0 bases, with 11 bases remaining between them. This CDR3 is built from 15 residues. CDR3 sequence (DNA): TGCGCCAGCAGCTCCTCGGGGTGGAGCACAGATACGCAGTATTTT. As protein: CASSSSGWSTDTQYF.

The count of this clone is one. The chain uses TRBV7-2 and TRBJ2-3; TRBD2 matches at 8 bases. Germline V gene data show CDR1 as SGHTA and CDR2 as FQGNSA. Trimming cost V 3 bases and J 0 bases; bases outside gene matches: 5. The CDR3 consists of 16 residues. The chain's CDR3 is CASSFFPSGSTDTQYF. The CDR3 DNA follows: TGTGCCAGCAGCTTCTTTCCTAGCGGGAGCACAGATACGCAGTATTTT.

V is TRBV9 and J is TRBJ2-2; perhaps TRBD1 as D (5 bases). V dropped 1 base and J dropped 3 bases, with 10 bases sitting between them. Per the germline V gene, CDR1 is SGDLS and CDR2 is YYNGEE. This CDR3 comprises 15 residues. Here the CDR3 reads CASSVWGFDTGELFF. The CDR3 DNA reads as TGTGCCAGCAGCGTATGGGGCTTTGACACCGGGGAGCTGTTTTTT.

V and J are TRBV5-8 and TRBJ2-3; 10 positions agree with TRBD1. The V gene's germline CDR1 is SGHTS and CDR2 YDEGEE. V shed 4 bases and J 2 bases; nucleotides not matched to a gene: 7. This CDR3 comprises 16 residues. The CDR3, as DNA: TGTGCCAGCAGCCGCGACAGGGGGCCCCCCACAGATACGCAGTATTTT. Translated: CASSRDRGPPTDTQYF.

V and J are TRBV3-1 (or the pseudogene TRBV3-2) and TRBJ2-1; TRBD2 matches 14 bases. J gave up 8 bases and V 3 bases, and 6 bases lay outside the gene matches. CDR1 is LGHDT and CDR2 is YNNKEL in the germline V gene (reference sequence). The CDR3 has 16 residues. The CDR3 spells CASSQRTSGRSDEQFF. CDR3 DNA sequence: TGTGCCAGCAGCCAGCGGACTAGCGGGAGGAGCGATGAGCAGTTCTTC.

CDR3 sequence reads: CASSYPRGYQETQYF. Here the CDR3 DNA reads TGTGCCAGCAGTTACCCCAGGGGGTACCAAGAGACCCAGTACTTC. The chain has TRBV6-5 and TRBJ2-5; 7 bases fit TRBD1. The trim removed 2 bases at V and 0 bases at J, leaving 3 bases unmatched. CDR1 MNHEY and CDR2 SVGAGI come from the germline V gene. This CDR3 is built from 15 residues.

The rearrangement joins TRBV7-3 to TRBJ2-2, with D possibly being TRBD1 (5 bases). The V gene lost 5 bases and the J gene lost 5 bases, with 15 bases spanning the gap. The germline gives CDR1 SGHTA, CDR2 FQGTGA. CDR3 size: 15 residues. The CDR3 DNA sequence: TGTGCCAGCAGCAAATCGGGCAGGGATACCGGGGAGCTGTTTTTT. It encodes CASSKSGRDTGELFF.

The chain recombines TRBV5-1 with TRBJ1-1; D not certain. Germline V gene lookup returns CDR1 SGHRS and CDR2 YFSETQ. V lost 2 bases and J 1 base, leaving 9 bases between the germline ends. CDR3 size: 14 residues. In DNA, the CDR3 is TGCGCCAGCAGCTTCTTATCCGGGAACACTGAAGCTTTCTTT. This sequence encodes CASSFLSGNTEAFF.

This chain links TRBV19 with TRBJ2-5; TRBD1 agrees at 9 bases. Germline assignment: CDR1 LNHDA and CDR2 SQIVND (reference sequence). Trimming removed 3 bases from V and 4 bases from J; junction bases left unmatched: 3. The CDR3 is made up of 14 amino acids. CDR3 residues: CASSMTGGIETQYF. DNA of the CDR3: TGTGCCAGTAGTATGACAGGGGGAATAGAGACCCAGTACTTC.

The V and J genes are TRBV6-1 and TRBJ1-5; D uncertain. Germline assignment: CDR1 MNHNS and CDR2 SASEGT. The germline V and J ends were trimmed by 1 base and 4 bases, with 11 bases remaining between them. This CDR3 is built from 15 residues. The CDR3 loop is CASSEGLRWNQPQHF. The CDR3 DNA reads as TGTGCCAGCAGTGAAGGCTTGCGGTGGAATCAGCCCCAGCATTTT.

CDR3 nucleotides: TGTGCCAGCAGCCAACTTAACACAGATACGCAGTATTTT. Translated: CASSQLNTDTQYF. V is TRBV3-1 (or the pseudogene TRBV3-2) and J is TRBJ2-3; D ambiguous. CDR3 length equals 13 residues. Germline assignment: CDR1 LGHDT and CDR2 YNNKEL (reference sequence). V was cut by 2 bases and J by 2 bases, with 5 bases left in between.

This chain connects TRBV7-8 to TRBJ2-2, with TRBD2 as a possible D gene (5 bases). This CDR3 comprises 15 residues. Trimming stripped 5 bases from V and 0 bases from J, with 10 bases between. The germline CDR1 and CDR2 sequences are SGHVS and FQNEAQ. The CDR3 loop is CASSGLGANTGELFF. CDR3 DNA sequence: TGTGCCAGCAGCGGACTCGGGGCGAACACCGGGGAGCTGTTTTTT.

This sequence joins TRBV23-1 and TRBJ2-3; D is perhaps TRBD2 (5 bases). TRBV23-1 is labeled an ORF, and its function is uncertain. V was shortened by 10 bases and J by 0 bases, with 20 bases between the two germline ends. This CDR3 has 16 amino acids. The CDR3 protein is CANNKRTVDSTDTQYF. The DNA of the CDR3 is TGCGCCAATAATAAGAGGACTGTCGATAGCACAGATACGCAGTATTTT.

This chain connects TRBV11-3 to TRBJ2-3, with TRBD2 matching over 11 bases. Germline-derived CDR1 and CDR2 are SGHNT and YENEEA. Trimming took 3 bases from V and 4 from J; bases not matched to a gene: 9. CDR3 length: 17 amino acids. CDR3 residues: CASSFGLAGGSADTQYF. Written as DNA, the CDR3 is TGTGCCAGCAGCTTCGGGCTAGCGGGAGGTTCCGCAGATACGCAGTATTTT.

This clone was counted a single time. The chain couples TRBV12-5 to TRBJ1-6; D unclear. This CDR3 is 14 amino acids long. V lost 1 base, J lost 7 bases, and 8 bases lay in between. CDR1 and CDR2 (germline): LGHNT, FRNRAP. The CDR3 sequence is CASGLGERNSPLHF. DNA for the CDR3: TGTGCTAGTGGTTTGGGCGAACGGAATTCACCCCTCCACTTT.

This clone occurred once. This chain links TRBV2 with TRBJ2-4, with D possibly matching TRBD2 (6 bases). Germline lookup yields CDR1 SNHLY and CDR2 FYNNEI. The germline V and J ends were trimmed by 8 bases and 1 base, with 9 bases remaining between them. CDR3 size: 13 residues. The CDR3 nucleotides read TGTGCCAGCTCCGGGGGTGCCAAAAACATTCAGTACTTC. Amino acid sequence: CASSGGAKNIQYF. The full variable domain, in which reference TRBV2 and TRBJ2-4 provide the parts outside the CDR3, is EPEVTQTPSHQVTQMGQEVILRCVPISNHLYFYWYRQILGQKVEFLVSFYNNEISEKSEIFDDQFSVERPDGSNFTLKIRSTKLEDSAMYFCASSGGAKNIQYFGAGTRLSVL.

The chain employs TRBV5-6 and TRBJ1-4, with a weak D call TRBD1 (6 bases). Germline-derived CDR1 and CDR2 are SGHDT and YYEEEE. V lost 1 base to trimming and J lost 8 bases, with 15 bases between them. CDR3 size: 15 residues. In nucleotides, the CDR3 is TGTGCCAGCAGCTTGTTACACAGGGAGCAGGAAAAACTGTTTTTT. Translating gives CASSLLHREQEKLFF.

The V and J genes are TRBV7-9 and TRBJ2-4, with a possible D match to TRBD2 (6 bases). Trimming pared 5 bases from V and 6 bases from J, leaving 11 bases between. The germline gives CDR1 SEHNR, CDR2 FQNEAQ (reference sequence). This CDR3 is built from 13 residues. DNA for the CDR3: TGTGCCAGCAGCGTTGGCGGGATAAACATTCAGTACTTC. It translates to CASSVGGINIQYF.

The chain links TRBV5-1 to TRBJ1-1; weak D call: TRBD1 (5 bases). V was clipped by 1 base and J by 1 base, with 8 bases between them. CDR1 and CDR2 from the germline V gene are SGHRS and YFSETQ. The CDR3 has 14 amino acids. The CDR3 is CASSLTGANTEAFF. The CDR3 bases are TGCGCCAGCAGCTTGACAGGAGCGAACACTGAAGCTTTCTTT. The full variable domain, completed using reference TRBV5-1 and TRBJ1-1, is KAGVTQTPRYLIKTRGQQVTLSCSPISGHRSVSWYQQTPGQGLQFLFEYFSETQRNKGNFPGRFSGRQFSNSRSEMNVSTLELGDSALYLCASSLTGANTEAFFGQGTRLTVV.

This clone appeared once. The chain recombines TRBV7-9 with TRBJ1-2; 12 positions match TRBD1. Trimming took 4 bases from V and 4 from J; bases not matched to a gene: 7. The V gene's germline CDR1 is SEHNR and CDR2 FQNEAQ (reference sequence). The CDR3 consists of 16 residues. The CDR3, as DNA: TGTGCCAGCAGCTGGAGTGGGACAGGGGGCACCTATGGCTACACCTTC. It yields the protein CASSWSGTGGTYGYTF.

This clone has a handful of counts. The J gene is TRBJ1-5, the V gene TRBV6-5; D uncertain. CDR1 MNHEY and CDR2 SVGAGI come from the germline V gene. The V gene lost 7 bases and the J gene lost 4 bases, with 11 bases spanning the gap. This CDR3 comprises 13 residues. In DNA form, the CDR3 reads TGTGCCAGCACCTTTGGGAGAAATCAGCCCCAGCATTTT. Translation gives CASTFGRNQPQHF.

With respect to this clone: The same CDR3 arises from other DNA sequences in this sample as well. The chain carries TRBV18 and TRBJ1-4; D not certain. The CDR3 has 14 amino acids. The germline CDR1 and CDR2 sequences are KGHSH and LQKENI. V gave up 2 bases and J gave up 0 bases, with 4 bases separating them. Written as DNA, the CDR3 is TGTGCCAGCTCACCAACTGCAACTAATGAAAAACTGTTTTTT. This gives the protein CASSPTATNEKLFF.